This T cell receptor beta chain was documented in a study of T cell responses to AZD1222 COVID-19 vaccine. Method: immunoSEQ multiplex PCR; TCRdb's copy keeps in-frame clones and lacks some. This sample has tens of thousands of clones, with 75% to 85% found just once. Only a few counts were recorded for this clone. From germline, CDR1 is SGHNT and CDR2 YENEEA. V was pared by 5 bases and J by 10 bases, with 15 bases between. The CDR3 totals 14 residues. The input for sequencing was peripheral blood, taken on day 0 of AZD1222 vaccination. The chain has TRBV11-3 and TRBJ1-6; D remains ambiguous. This clonotype was sampled from an adult in good health. The chain's CDR3 is CASSLGPSGSPLHF. The CDR3 DNA reads as TGTGCCAGCAGCCTTGGGCCCAGTGGCTCACCCCTCCACTTT. The variable domain in full, completed from reference TRBV11-3 and TRBJ1-6, reads EAGVVQSPRYKIIEKKQPVAFWCNPISGHNTLYWYLQNLGQGPELLIRYENEEAVDDSQLPKDRFSAERLKGVDSTLKIQPAELGDSAVYLCASSLGPSGSPLHFGNGTRLTVT.